The clone carrying this T cell receptor (beta chain) was seen at least ten times. TCRdb reprocessed the reads with MiXCR, giving one entry per CDR3 protein. The sample includes about 29,000 distinct CDR3 sequences, 15% to 20% of them seen just once. The CDR3 is 13 amino acids. Germline V gene lookup returns CDR1 MGHDK and CDR2 SYGVNS. Trimming pared 10 bases from V and 9 bases from J, leaving 19 bases between. The sample originates from a study of patients with pleural tuberculosis. This receptor was taken from a human donor with pleural tuberculosis. Input material: peripheral blood. The chain joins TRBV25-1 to TRBJ2-1; D is perhaps TRBD1 or TRBD2 (6 bases each). The CDR3 DNA follows: TGTGCCACCGACAATCTGGGGGGCACTGAGCAGTTCTTC. It codes for CATDNLGGTEQFF.